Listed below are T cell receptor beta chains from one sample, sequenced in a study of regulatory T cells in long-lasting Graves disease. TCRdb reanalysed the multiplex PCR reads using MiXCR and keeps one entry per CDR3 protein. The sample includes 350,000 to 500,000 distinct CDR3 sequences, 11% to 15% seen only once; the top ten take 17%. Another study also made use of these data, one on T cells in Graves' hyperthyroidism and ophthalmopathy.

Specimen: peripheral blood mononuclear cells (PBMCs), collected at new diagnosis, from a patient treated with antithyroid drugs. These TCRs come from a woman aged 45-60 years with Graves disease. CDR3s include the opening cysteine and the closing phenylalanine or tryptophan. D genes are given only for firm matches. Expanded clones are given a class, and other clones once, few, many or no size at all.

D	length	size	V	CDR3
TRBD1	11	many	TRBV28	CASSRTGDGFF
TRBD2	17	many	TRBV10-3	CAISEPSGIAYQETQYF
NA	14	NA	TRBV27	CASSKGRSYNEQFF
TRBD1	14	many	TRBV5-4	CASSTGQGNNEQFF
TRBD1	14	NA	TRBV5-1	CASSPGQNNYGYTF
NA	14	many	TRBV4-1	CASSPRLVTGELFF
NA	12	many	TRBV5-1	CASSSDSEGQFF
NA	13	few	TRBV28	CASSLIGAGELFF
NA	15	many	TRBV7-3	CASSREGGAVETQYF
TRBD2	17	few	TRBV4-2	CASSHRTKRERYNEQFF
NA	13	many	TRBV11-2	CASTLLEAGELFF
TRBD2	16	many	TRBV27	CASSLWSGSRVNEQFF
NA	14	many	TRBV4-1	CASSQDGRTDTQYF
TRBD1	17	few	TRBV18	CASSPGTGVPANEKLFF
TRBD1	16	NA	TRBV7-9	CASSSSGGAAGNTIYF
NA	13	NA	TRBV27	CASSLIGGSPLHF
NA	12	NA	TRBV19	CASNTRGTEAFF
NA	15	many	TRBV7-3	CASSRTTISTDTQYF
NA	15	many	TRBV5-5	CASSFGTADTGELFF
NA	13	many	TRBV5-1	CASSWVQSNEQFF
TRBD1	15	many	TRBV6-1	CASSTSGTAPYEQYF
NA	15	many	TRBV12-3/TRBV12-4	CASSLGREKNQPQHF
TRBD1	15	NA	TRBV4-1	CASSHTGGRDQPQHF
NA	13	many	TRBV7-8	CASSLRPHYEQYF
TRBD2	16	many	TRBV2	CASSEDVAGGPYEQYF
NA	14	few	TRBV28	CASQTLTSTDTQYF
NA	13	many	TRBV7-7	CASSFSGSDEQYF
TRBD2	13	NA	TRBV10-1	CASSAAGVETQYF
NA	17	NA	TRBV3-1	CASSQDWPTRRNQPQHF
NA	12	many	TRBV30	CAWSPMRDTQYF
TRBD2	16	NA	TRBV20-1	CSAASGLAGEPDTQYF
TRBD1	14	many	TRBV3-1	CASSRQGAKNIQYF
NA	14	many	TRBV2	CASSDRVGDEKLFF
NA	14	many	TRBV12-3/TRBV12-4	CASSLAQTPYEQYF
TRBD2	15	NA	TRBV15	CATSGAGVAKNIQYF
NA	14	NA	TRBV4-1	CASGPQGAGNTIYF
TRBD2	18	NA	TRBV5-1	CASSFRTSGRRRSGELFF
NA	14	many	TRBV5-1	CASSRRDTSEEAFF
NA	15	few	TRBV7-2	CASSLANYIANEQFF
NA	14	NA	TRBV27	CASSLSRPIYEQYF
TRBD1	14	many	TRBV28	CASSSGTGHQPQHF